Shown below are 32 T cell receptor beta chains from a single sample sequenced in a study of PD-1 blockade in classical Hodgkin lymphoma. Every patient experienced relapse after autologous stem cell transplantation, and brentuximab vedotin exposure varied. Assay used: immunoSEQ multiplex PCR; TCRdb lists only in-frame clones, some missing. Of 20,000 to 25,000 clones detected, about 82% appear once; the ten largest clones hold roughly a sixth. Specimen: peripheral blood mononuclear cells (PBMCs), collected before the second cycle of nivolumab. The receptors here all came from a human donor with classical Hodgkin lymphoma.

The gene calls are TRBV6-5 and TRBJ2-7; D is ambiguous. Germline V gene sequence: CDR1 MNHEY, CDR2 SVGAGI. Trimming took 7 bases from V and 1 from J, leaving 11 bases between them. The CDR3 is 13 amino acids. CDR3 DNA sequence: TGTGCCAGCAAATCCGTCACTTCCTACGAGCAGTACTTC. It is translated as CASKSVTSYEQYF.

CDR3 sequence reads: CAWTRAPGLAYGYTF. The CDR3 DNA is TGTGCCTGGACTAGAGCACCGGGGCTGGCGTATGGCTACACCTTC. The chain employs TRBV30 and TRBJ1-2; weak D call: TRBD1 (5 bases). This CDR3 is built from 15 residues. Germline lookup yields CDR1 GTSNPN and CDR2 SVGIG (reference sequence). Deletions cut 4 bases from V and 5 bases from J, with 20 bases between.

CDR3 coding DNA: TGTGCCAGCAGCGTAGGTAAGGGAATGAACACTGAAGCTTTCTTT. Its protein is CASSVGKGMNTEAFF. The chain links TRBV9 to TRBJ1-1, with unresolved D. The CDR3 consists of 15 residues. The germline V gene has CDR1 SGDLS and CDR2 YYNGEE. The ends were cut back, 0 bases at V and 0 bases at J, with 9 bases in the middle. Supplemented by reference TRBV9 and TRBJ1-1, the full variable domain reads DSGVTQTPKHLITATGQRVTLRCSPRSGDLSVYWYQQSLDQGLQFLIQYYNGEERAKGNILERFSAQQFPDLHSELNLSSLELGDSALYFCASSVGKGMNTEAFFGQGTRLTVV.

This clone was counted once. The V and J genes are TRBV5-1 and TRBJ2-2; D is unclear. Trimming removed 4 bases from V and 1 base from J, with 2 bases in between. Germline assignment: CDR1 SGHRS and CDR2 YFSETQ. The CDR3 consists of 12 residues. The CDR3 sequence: CASSQNTGELFF. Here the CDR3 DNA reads TGCGCCAGCAGCCAGAACACCGGGGAGCTGTTTTTT. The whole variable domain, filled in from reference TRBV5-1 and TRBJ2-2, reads KAGVTQTPRYLIKTRGQQVTLSCSPISGHRSVSWYQQTPGQGLQFLFEYFSETQRNKGNFPGRFSGRQFSNSRSEMNVSTLELGDSALYLCASSQNTGELFFGEGSRLTVL.

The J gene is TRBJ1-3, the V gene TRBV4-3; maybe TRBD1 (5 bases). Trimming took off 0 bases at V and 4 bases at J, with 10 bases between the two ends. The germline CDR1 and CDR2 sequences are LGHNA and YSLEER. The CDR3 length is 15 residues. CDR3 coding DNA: TGCGCCAGCAGCCAAGATGCAGGGACCGGAAACACCATATATTTT. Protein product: CASSQDAGTGNTIYF.

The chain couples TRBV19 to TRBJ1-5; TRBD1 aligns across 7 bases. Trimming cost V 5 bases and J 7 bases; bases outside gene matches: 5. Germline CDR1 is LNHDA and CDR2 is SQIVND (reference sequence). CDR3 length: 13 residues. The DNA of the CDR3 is TGTGCCAGTAGTCGACAGGGTGGCCAGCCCCAGCATTTT. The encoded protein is CASSRQGGQPQHF.

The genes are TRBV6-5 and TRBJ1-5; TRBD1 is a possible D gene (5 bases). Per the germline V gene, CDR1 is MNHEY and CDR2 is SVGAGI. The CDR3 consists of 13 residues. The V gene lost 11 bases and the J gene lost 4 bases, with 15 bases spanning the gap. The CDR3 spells CAGMGGRNQPQHF. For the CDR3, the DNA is TGTGCCGGCATGGGGGGGAGGAATCAGCCCCAGCATTTT.

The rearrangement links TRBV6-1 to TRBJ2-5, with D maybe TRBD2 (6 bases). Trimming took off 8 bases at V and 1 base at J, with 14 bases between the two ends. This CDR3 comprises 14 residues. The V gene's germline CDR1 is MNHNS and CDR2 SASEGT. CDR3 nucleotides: TGTGCCAGCGGGGGAGCGGGCCTCCAAGAGACCCAGTACTTC. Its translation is CASGGAGLQETQYF.

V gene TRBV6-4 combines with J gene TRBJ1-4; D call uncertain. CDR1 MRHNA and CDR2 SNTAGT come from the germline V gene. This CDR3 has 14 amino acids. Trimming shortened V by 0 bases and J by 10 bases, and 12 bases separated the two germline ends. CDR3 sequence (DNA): TGTGCCAGCAGTGACTCGGTTCCGGGTGGAAAACTGTTTTTT. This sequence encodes CASSDSVPGGKLFF.

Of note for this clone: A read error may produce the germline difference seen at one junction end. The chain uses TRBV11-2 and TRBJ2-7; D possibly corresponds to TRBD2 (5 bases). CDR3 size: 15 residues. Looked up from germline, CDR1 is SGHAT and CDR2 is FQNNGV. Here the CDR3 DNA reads TGCGCCAGCAGCCAAGCAGACGGGGAACCCTACGAGCAGTACTTC. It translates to CASSQADGEPYEQYF.

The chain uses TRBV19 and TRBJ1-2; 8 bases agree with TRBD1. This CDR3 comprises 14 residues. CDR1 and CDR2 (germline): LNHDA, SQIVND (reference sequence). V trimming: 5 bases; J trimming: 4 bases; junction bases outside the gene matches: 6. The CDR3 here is CASSPTDRGYGYTF. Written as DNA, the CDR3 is TGTGCCAGTAGTCCTACAGACAGGGGCTATGGCTACACCTTC.

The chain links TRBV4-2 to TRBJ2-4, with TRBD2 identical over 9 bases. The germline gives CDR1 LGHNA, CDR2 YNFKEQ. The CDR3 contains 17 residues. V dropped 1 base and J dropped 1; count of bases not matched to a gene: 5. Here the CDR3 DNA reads TGTGCCAGCAGCCAAGTGGGGACTAGCACCGCCAAAAACATTCAGTACTTC. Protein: CASSQVGTSTAKNIQYF.

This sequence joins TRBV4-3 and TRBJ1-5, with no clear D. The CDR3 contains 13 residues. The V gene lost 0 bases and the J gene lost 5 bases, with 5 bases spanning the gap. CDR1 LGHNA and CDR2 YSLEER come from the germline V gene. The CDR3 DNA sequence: TGCGCCAGCAGCCAAGAAATTTATCAGCCCCAGCATTTT. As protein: CASSQEIYQPQHF.

CDR3: CASSGTSGGTWRTDTQYF. The CDR3 coding sequence is TGTGCCAGCAGTGGGACTAGCGGGGGGACTTGGCGCACAGATACGCAGTATTTT. V is TRBV6-1 and J is TRBJ2-3; 14 bases match TRBD2. CDR3 length: 18 residues. The V gene end was trimmed by 4 bases and the J gene end by 1 base; junction bases not matched to a gene: 7. The germline CDR1 and CDR2 sequences are MNHNS and SASEGT.

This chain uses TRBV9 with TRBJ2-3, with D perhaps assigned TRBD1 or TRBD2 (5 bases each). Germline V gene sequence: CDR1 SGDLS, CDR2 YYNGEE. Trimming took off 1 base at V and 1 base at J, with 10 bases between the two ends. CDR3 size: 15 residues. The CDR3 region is CASSVHGGGTDTQYF. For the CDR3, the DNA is TGTGCCAGCAGCGTACATGGGGGAGGCACAGATACGCAGTATTTT.

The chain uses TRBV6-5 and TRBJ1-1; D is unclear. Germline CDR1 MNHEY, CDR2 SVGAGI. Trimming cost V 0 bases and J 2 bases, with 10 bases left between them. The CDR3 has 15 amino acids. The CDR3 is CASSYSPDLNTEAFF. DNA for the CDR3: TGTGCCAGCAGTTACTCTCCAGACCTAAACACTGAAGCTTTCTTT.

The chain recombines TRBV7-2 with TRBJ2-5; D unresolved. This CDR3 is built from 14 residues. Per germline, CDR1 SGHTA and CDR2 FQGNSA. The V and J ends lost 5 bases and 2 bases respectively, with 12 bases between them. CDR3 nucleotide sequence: TGTGCCAGCAGCCCAGTCAGTTCTCAAGAGACCCAGTACTTC. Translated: CASSPVSSQETQYF.

DNA for the CDR3: TGTGCCAGCAGTTACTGGGCTAATGAAAAACTGTTTTTT. This gives the protein CASSYWANEKLFF. This chain connects TRBV6-5 to TRBJ1-4; D remains ambiguous. The germline V and J ends were trimmed by 1 base and 3 bases, with 3 bases remaining between them. CDR1 MNHEY and CDR2 SVGAGI come from the germline V gene. This CDR3 spans 13 amino acids.

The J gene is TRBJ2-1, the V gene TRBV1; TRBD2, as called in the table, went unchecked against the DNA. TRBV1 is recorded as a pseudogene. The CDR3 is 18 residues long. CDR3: CTSSHPPGLAGDYNEQFF. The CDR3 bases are TGCACCAGCAGCCACCCTCCTGGACTAGCGGGAGACTACAATGAGCAGTTCTTC.

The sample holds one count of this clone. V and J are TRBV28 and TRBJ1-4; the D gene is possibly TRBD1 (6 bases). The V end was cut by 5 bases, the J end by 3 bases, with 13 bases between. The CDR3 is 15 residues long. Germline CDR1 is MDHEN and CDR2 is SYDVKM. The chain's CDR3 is CASSLLQGPNEKLFF. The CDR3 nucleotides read TGTGCCAGCAGTCTTCTACAGGGTCCTAATGAAAAACTGTTTTTT.

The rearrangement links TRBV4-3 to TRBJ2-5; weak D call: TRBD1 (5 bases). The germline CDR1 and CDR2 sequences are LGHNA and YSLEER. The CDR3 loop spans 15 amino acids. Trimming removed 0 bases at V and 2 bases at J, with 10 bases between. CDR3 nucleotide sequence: TGCGCCAGCAGCCAAGATTGGGGCGGACAAGAGACCCAGTACTTC. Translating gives CASSQDWGGQETQYF.

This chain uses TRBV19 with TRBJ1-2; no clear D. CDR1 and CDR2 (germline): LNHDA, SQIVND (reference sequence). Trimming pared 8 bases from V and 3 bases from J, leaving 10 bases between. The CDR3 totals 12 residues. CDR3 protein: CASLGGYYGYTF. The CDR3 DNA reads TGTGCCAGTTTGGGCGGATACTATGGCTACACCTTC.

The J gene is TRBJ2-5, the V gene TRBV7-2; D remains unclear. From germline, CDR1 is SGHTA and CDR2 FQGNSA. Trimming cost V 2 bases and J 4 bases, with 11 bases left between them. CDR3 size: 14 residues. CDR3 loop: CASSLRLVGETQYF. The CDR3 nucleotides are TGTGCCAGCAGCTTAAGGCTAGTAGGAGAGACCCAGTACTTC.

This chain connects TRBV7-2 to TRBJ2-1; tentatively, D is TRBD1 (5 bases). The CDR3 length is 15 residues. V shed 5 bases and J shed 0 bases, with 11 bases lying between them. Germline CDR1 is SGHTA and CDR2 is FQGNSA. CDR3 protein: CASSKGSSSYNEQFF. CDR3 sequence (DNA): TGTGCCAGCAGCAAGGGGTCCAGCTCCTACAATGAGCAGTTCTTC.

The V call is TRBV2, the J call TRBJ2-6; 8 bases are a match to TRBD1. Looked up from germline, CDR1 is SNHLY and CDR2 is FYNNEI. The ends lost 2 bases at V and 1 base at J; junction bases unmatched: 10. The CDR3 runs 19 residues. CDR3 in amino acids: CASSEWSQGAPSGANVLTF. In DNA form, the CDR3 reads TGTGCCAGCAGTGAATGGTCGCAGGGGGCCCCTTCTGGGGCCAACGTCCTGACTTTC.

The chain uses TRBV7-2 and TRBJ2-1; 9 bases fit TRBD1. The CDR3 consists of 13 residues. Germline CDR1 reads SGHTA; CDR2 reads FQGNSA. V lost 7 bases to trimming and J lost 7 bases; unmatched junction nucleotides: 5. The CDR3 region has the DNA TGTGCCAGCATGGGGACAGGGTTGAATGAGCAGTTCTTC. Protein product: CASMGTGLNEQFF.

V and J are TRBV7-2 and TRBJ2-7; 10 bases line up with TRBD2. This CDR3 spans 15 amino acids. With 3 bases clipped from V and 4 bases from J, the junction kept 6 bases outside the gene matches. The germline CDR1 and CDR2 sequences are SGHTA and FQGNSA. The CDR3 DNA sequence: TGTGCCAGCAGCTTTAAGTCTAGCGGGAGTTACGAGCAGTACTTC. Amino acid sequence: CASSFKSSGSYEQYF.

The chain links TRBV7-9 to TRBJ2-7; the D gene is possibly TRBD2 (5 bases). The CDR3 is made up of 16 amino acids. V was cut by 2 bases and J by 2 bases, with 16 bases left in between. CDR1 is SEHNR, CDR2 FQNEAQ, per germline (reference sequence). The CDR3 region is CASSLSGGLLPYEQYF. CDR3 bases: TGTGCCAGCAGCTTATCCGGCGGGCTTCTTCCCTACGAGCAGTACTTC.

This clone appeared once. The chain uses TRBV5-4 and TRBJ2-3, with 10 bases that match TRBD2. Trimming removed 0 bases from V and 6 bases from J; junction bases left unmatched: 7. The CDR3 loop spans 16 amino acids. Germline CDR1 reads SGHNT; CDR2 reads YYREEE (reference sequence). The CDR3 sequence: CASSLGLAGEGDTQYF. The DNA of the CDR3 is TGTGCCAGCAGCTTGGGCCTAGCGGGAGAAGGGGATACGCAGTATTTT.

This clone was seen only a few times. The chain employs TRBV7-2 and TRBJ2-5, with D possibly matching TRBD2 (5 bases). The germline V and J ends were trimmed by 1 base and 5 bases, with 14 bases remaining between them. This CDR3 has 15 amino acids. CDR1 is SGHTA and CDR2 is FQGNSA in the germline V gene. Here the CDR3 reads CASSLGPGSWETQYF. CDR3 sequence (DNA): TGTGCCAGCAGCTTAGGGCCGGGAAGCTGGGAGACCCAGTACTTC.

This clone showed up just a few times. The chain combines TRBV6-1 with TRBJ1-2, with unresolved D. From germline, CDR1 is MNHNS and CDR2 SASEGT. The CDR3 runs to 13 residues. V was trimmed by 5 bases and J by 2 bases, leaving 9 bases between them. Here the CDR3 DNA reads TGTGCCAGCAGTATCCGGGAGAACTATGGCTACACCTTC. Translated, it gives CASSIRENYGYTF.

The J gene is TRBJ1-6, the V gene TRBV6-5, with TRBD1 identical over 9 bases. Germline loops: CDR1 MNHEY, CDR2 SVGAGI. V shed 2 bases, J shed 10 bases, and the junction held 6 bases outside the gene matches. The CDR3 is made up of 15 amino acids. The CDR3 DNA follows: TGTGCCAGCAGTTACGCGGACAGGGGTGGGTCACCCCTCCACTTT. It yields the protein CASSYADRGGSPLHF.